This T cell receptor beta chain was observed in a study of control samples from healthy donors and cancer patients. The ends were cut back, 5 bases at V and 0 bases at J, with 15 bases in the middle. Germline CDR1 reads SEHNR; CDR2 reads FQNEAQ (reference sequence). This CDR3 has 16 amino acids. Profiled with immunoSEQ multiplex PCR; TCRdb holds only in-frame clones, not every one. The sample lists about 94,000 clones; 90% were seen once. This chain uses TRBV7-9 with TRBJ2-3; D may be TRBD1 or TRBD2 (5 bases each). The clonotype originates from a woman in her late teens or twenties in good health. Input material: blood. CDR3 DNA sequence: TGTGCCAGCAGCGCCCGTGGGGGAGCTAGCACAGATACGCAGTATTTT. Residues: CASSARGGASTDTQYF.